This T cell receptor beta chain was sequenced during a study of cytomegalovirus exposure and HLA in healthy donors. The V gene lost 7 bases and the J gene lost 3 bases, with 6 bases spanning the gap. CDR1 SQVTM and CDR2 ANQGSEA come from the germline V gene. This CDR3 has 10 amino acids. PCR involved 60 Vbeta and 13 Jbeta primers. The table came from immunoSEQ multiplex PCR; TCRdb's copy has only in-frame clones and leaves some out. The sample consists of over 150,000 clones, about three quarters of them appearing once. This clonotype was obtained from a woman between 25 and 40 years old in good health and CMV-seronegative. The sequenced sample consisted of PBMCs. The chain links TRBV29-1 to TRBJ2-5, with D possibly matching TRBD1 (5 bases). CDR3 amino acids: CSAREETQYF. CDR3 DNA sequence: TGCAGCGCCAGGGAAGAGACCCAGTACTTC.